What follows describes a single TCR beta chain. Produced via immunoSEQ multiplex PCR; TCRdb's table is partial and in-frame only. The sample lists 40,000 to 55,000 clones, roughly 93% occurring once. Per the germline V gene, CDR1 is MNHEY and CDR2 is SMNVEV (reference sequence). CDR3 length: 16 amino acids. The V gene end was trimmed by 5 bases and the J gene end by 3 bases; junction bases not matched to a gene: 4. The sequence came from a man aged 40-49 years with rheumatoid arthritis. Sequencing used PBMCs. V and J are TRBV27 and TRBJ2-5; 15 bases align to TRBD2. The CDR3 nucleotides are TGTGCCAGCAGTCTAGGACTAGCGGGAGGGGAAGAGACCCAGTACTTC. Translated: CASSLGLAGGEETQYF.